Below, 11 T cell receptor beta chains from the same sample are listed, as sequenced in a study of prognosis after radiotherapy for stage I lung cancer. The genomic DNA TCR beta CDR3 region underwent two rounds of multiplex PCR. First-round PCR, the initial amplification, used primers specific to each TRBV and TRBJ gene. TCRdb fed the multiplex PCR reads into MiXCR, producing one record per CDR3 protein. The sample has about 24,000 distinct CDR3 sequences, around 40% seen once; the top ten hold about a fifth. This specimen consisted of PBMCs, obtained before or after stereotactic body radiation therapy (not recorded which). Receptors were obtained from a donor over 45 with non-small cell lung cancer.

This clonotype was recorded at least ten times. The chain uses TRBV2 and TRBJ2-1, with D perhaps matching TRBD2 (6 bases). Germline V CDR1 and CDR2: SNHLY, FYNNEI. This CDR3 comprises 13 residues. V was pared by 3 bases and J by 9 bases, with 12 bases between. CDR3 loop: CASSDRYGSEQFF. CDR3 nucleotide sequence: TGTGCCAGCAGTGATAGGTACGGGAGTGAGCAGTTCTTC.

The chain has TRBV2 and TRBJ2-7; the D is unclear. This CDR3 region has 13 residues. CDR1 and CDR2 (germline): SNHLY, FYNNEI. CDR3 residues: CVMKRVGPYEQYF. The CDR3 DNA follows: TGTGTCATGAAACGAGTCGGCCCCTACGAGCAGTACTTC.

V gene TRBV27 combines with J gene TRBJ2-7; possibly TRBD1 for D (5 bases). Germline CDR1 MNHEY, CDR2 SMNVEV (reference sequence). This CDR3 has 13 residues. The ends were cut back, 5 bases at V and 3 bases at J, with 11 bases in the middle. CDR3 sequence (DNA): TGTGCCAGCAGTAGTAGGGGTCTCTACGAGCAGTACTTC. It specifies CASSSRGLYEQYF.

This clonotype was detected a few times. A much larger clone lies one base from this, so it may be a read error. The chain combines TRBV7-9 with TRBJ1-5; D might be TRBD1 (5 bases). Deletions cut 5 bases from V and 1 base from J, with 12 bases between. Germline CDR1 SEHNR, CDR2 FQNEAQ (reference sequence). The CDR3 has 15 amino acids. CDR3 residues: CASSADSGSNQPQHF. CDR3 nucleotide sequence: TGTGCCAGCAGCGCCGACAGTGGAAGCAATCAGCCCCAGCATTTT.

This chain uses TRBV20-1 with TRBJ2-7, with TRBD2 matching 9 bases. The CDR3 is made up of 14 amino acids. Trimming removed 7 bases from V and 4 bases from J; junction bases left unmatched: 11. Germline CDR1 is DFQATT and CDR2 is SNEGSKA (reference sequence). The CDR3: CSGLAGVSRYEQYF. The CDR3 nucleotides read TGCAGTGGATTAGCGGGAGTCTCGAGATACGAGCAGTACTTC.

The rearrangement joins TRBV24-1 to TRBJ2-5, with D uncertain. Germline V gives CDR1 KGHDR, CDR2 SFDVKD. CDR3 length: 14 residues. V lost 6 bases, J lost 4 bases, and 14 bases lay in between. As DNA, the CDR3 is TGTGCCACCAGTCCACCAGGCATCCGAGAGACCCAGTACTTC. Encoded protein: CATSPPGIRETQYF.

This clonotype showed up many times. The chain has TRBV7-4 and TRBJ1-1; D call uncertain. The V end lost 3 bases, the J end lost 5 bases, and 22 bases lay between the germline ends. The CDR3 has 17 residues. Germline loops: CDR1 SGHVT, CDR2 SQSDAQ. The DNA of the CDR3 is TGTGCCAGCAGCTTCGAACTCCCCGCCGGATACTCTACTGAAGCTTTCTTT. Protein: CASSFELPAGYSTEAFF.

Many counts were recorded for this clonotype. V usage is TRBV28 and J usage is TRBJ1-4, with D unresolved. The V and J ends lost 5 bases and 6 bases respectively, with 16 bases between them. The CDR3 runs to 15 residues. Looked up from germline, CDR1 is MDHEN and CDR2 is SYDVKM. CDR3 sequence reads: CASSPGRAGDEKLFF. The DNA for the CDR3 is TGTGCCAGCAGTCCTGGGCGGGCCGGGGATGAAAAACTGTTTTTT.

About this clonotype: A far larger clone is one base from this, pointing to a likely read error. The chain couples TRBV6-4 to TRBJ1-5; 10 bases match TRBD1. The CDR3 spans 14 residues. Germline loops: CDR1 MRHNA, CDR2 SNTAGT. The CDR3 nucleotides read TGTGCCAGCAGTCGGGACAGGGGCAATCAGCCCCAGAATTTT. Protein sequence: CASSRDRGNQPQNF.

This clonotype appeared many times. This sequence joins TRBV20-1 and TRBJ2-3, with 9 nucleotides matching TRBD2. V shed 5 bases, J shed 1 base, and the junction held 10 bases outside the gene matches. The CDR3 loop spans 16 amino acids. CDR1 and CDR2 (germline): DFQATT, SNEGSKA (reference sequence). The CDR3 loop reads CSAHLAGASGTDTQYF. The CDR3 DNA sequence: TGCAGTGCTCATTTAGCGGGAGCTAGCGGCACAGATACGCAGTATTTT.

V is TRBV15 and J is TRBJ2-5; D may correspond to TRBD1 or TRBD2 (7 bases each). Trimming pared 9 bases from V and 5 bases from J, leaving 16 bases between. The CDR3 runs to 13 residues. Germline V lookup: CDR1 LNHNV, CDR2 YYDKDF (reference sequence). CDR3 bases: TGTGCCACTGAGGGAGGGGGCGACGAGACCCAGTACTTC. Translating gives CATEGGGDETQYF.